This TCR beta chain was observed in a study of molecular identifiers for immune sequencing clone quantification (dated by TCRdb to between 2017 and 2018). In terms of the full investigation: For a replicate experiment, RNA from roughly 21,000 or 96,000 naive CD8 T cells was divided into five aliquots, and four of the five aliquots were sequenced. This methods study used CD8 T cells to benchmark TCR RNA copy counting and molecular-identifier clustering-based TCR repertoire sequencing (MIDCIRS). Findings and caveats that apply to the study as a whole: In CMV-specific effector cells, clones with more than 20 RNA copies contained over 97% of molecules, whereas in naive cells such clones contained under 1% of molecules. The naive libraries included spiked-in Jurkat TCR RNA (around 9 copies' worth), and this Jurkat TCR RNA is not part of the donor repertoire. Spiked-in Jurkat TCR RNA equivalent to a single cell was reported to be detectable even among 980,000 or so naive CD8 T cells. The sizes of highly expanded clones could end up underestimated when identical TCR molecules share a barcode. When barcode sub-clustering was not used, chimeric consensus sequences inflated TCR diversity, with chimeras reaching as high as 47%. Modeling estimated 3 to 3.5 recovered TCR RNA copies per cell, compared with about ten by digital PCR, which implies about 30% capture efficiency.

This clonotype was counted ten times or more. The antigen it recognizes is unknown. It has no much larger one-base neighbor in the sample; base qualities were not kept. Including the terminal cysteine and phenylalanine, the CDR3 comprises 15 residues. Only the CDR3 portion is preserved as DNA: 45 bases, with reading frame beginning at the first base. The V end loses 5 bases and the J end loses 1 base, and a stretch of 15 bases separates them. Looking up the germline V gene (reference sequence) yields CDR1 SEHNR and CDR2 FQNEAQ. Libraries of naive CD8 T cells were built from anywhere between about 17,000 and 1,000,000 sorted cells, with 10%, 30% or 50% of the purified RNA used. On a BD FACSAria II, naive CD8 T cells were FACS-sorted as CD8+CD4-CCR7+CD45RA+ and collected into RLT Plus buffer. To test detection sensitivity, Jurkat RNA equal to ten TCR copies was added to samples of roughly 18,000-1,100,000 naive CD8 T cells. Enrichment of CD8 T cells was done with RosetteSep CD8+ T Cell Enrichment Cocktail plus Ficoll-Paque, and ACK red cell lysis came afterward.

Libraries came from PCR. The instrument given in TCRdb is Illumina HiSeq 4000. Bulk TCR libraries were generated as previously described, with the TCR primers listed in Table S5 used. The Qiagen AllPrep DNA/RNA kit was used to purify total RNA. Before any analysis, reads coming from multiple sequencing runs of the same library were combined into one pool. Regarding the original processing steps: Only reads with exact TCR constant sequence were kept, trimmed to 150 nt, and grouped by their 12-nt molecular barcodes. Reads within each barcode group were sub-clustered using a 15% Levenshtein threshold, and quality-weighted consensus sequences were constructed for each RNA molecule. Non-functional sequences were excluded, and lower-count sequences lying one edit away from another sequence were also excluded. Based on fitting two negative binomial distributions, any barcode sub-cluster with under 20% of the maximum read count was discarded. TCRdb took the public reads, trimmed them with fastp at Q25, ran MiXCR for clone calling and kept in-frame beta chains. When rows share a CDR3 protein, they turn into one entry using the most common DNA and genes. TCRdb, rather than the study authors, made the V and J calls. A total of about 640,000 distinct CDR3 sequences appear in this sample, nearly 20% of them only once. The ten largest clones add up to about 0.9% of the sample.

The source is a human donor in good health. Some libraries in this study had Jurkat cell RNA spiked in. Here the chain combines TRBV7-9 and TRBJ2-7, with the D gene too uncertain to name. Sequencing input: naive CD8+ T cells from blood, with Jurkat cell RNA spiked in. What this sample's cell subset or site label stands for: FACS-sorted CD8+CD4-CCR7+CD45RA+ naive T cells. The nucleotide sequence reads as follows: TGTGCCAGCAGCCCAGTCCAGGTTGTTTCCTACGAGCAGTACTTC. Its protein is CASSPVQVVSYEQYF.